This record looks at one T cell receptor (beta chain) sequence and its context. Antigen unknown. Specified time point: cycle 4 day 1 (C4D1), after six to seven weeks of nivolumab. Exposure to brentuximab vedotin varied, and each patient had relapsed following autologous stem cell transplantation. Negative magnetic selection isolated CD4+ T cells from thawed PBMCs. This sample was taken from a study of PD-1 blockade in classical Hodgkin lymphoma. Study-wide context: With a 2-week interval, patients received intravenous nivolumab at 3 mg/kg.

TCRdb's table, derived via immunoSEQ multiplex PCR, lists solely in-frame clones and lacks some. The table includes about 12,000 clones, about 88% detected once. Study-wide results and caveats: By C4D1 there was a significant rise in CD4+ TCR diversity but not in CD8+ TCR diversity. Baseline TCR diversity was reportedly lower in newly diagnosed patients than healthy donors. After ASCT, patients who started nivolumab under 1 year later were excluded.

The sample consisted of CD4+ T cells from blood, taken before the fourth cycle of nivolumab. The TCR originated in a human donor with classical Hodgkin lymphoma.

The CDR3 nucleotides read TGTGCCAGCAGTTCAATCGGGAGCGGGAGTACCTACACCGGGGAGCTGTTTTTT. Translated: CASSSIGSGSTYTGELFF. The chain combines TRBV28 with TRBJ2-2; 8 positions match TRBD2. Per the germline V gene, CDR1 is MDHEN and CDR2 is SYDVKM. With V trimmed by 4 bases and J by 3 bases, 13 bases remained unmatched. The CDR3 is 18 residues long.